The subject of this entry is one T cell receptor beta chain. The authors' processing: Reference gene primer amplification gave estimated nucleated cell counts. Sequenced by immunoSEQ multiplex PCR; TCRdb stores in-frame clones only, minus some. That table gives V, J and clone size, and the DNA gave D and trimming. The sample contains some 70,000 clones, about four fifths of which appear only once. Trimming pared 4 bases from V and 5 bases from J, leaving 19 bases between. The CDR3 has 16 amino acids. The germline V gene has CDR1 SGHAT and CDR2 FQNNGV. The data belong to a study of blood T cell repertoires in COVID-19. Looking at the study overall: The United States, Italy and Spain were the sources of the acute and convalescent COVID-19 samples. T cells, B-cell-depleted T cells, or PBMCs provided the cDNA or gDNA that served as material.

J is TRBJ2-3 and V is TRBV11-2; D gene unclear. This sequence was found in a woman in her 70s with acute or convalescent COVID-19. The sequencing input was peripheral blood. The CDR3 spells CASSYPMLTRQDTQYF. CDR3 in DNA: TGTGCCAGCAGCTACCCAATGCTGACTCGCCAAGATACGCAGTATTTT.